A single sample gave rise to the 14 T cell receptor beta chains below, sequenced in a study of response to subunit inactivated influenza vaccine. TCRdb called the RT-PCR reads again in MiXCR, with one record for every CDR3 protein. This table has roughly 520,000 distinct CDR3 sequences, approximately 24% appearing once. This material consisted of CD4+ T cells sorted from PBMCs, taken about 5 days after vaccination. These receptors all come from a man in his forties or fifties who received an inactivated influenza vaccine.

This chain uses TRBV15 with TRBJ2-1, with 12 bases aligning to TRBD2. V lost 1 base, J lost 6 bases, and 4 bases stayed unmatched. The CDR3 spans 16 residues. Looked up from germline, CDR1 is LNHNV and CDR2 is YYDKDF (reference sequence). The CDR3 reads CATSRVLAGGFNEQFF. Written as DNA, the CDR3 is TGTGCCACCAGCAGAGTACTAGCGGGGGGTTTCAATGAGCAGTTCTTC.

This clonotype was seen more than once but under ten times. This rearrangement joins TRBV24-1 to TRBJ1-2; 8 bases map to TRBD1. CDR1 KGHDR and CDR2 SFDVKD come from the germline V gene. Losses at the gene ends were 3 bases for V and 4 bases for J; bases not matched to a gene: 3. The CDR3 totals 14 residues. CDR3 region: CATSDGQGGYGYTF. CDR3 sequence (DNA): TGTGCCACCAGTGATGGACAGGGCGGCTATGGCTACACCTTC.

The chain combines TRBV11-2 with TRBJ2-1; no definite D call. Germline values: CDR1 SGHAT, CDR2 FQNNGV. Trimming pared 3 bases from V and 0 bases from J, leaving 18 bases between. This CDR3 spans 18 amino acids. The CDR3 here is CASSLDRPGPSSYNEQFF. The DNA of the CDR3 is TGTGCCAGCAGCTTGGATAGGCCCGGCCCCAGCTCCTACAATGAGCAGTTCTTC.

The genes are TRBV3-1 and TRBJ1-6; TRBD1 matches 9 bases. The CDR3 length is 17 residues. V lost 4 bases to trimming and J lost 4 bases; unmatched junction nucleotides: 8. The V gene's germline CDR1 is LGHDT and CDR2 YNNKEL (reference sequence). Written as DNA, the CDR3 is TGTGCCAGCAGCCGTTATACGACAGGGGGATATAATTCACCCCTCCACTTT. It encodes CASSRYTTGGYNSPLHF.

This clonotype was observed a few times. The rearrangement links TRBV5-1 to TRBJ2-1, with a tentative D call TRBD2 (6 bases). Per the germline V gene, CDR1 is SGHRS and CDR2 is YFSETQ. Trimming stripped 5 bases from V and 8 bases from J, with 14 bases between. This CDR3 spans 13 amino acids. The CDR3 sequence: CASSRELDYEQFF. CDR3 DNA sequence: TGCGCCAGCAGTCGGGAGCTTGACTATGAGCAGTTCTTC.

This clonotype was observed a handful of times. The J gene is TRBJ2-7, the V gene TRBV21-1; whether TRBD1, the table's D call, matches the DNA was not checked. TRBV21-1 counts as a pseudogene. This CDR3 spans 18 amino acids. Here the CDR3 reads CASSTDRAPPTANLEQYF. As DNA, the CDR3 is TGTGCCAGCAGCACCGACAGGGCCCCACCCACCGCAAACCTCGAGCAGTACTTC.

There are many counts of this clonotype. The chain links TRBV10-3 to TRBJ1-5; TRBD1 matches 9 bases. Germline assignment: CDR1 ENHRY and CDR2 SYGVKD. This CDR3 is built from 14 residues. The junction had 4 bases not matched to a gene; V was cut back by 3 bases and J by 7 bases. The CDR3 nucleotides read TGTGCCATCAGTGAACAGGGGGCGAGGCAGCCCCAGCATTTT. This codes for CAISEQGARQPQHF.

The chain carries TRBV18 and TRBJ2-7; 8 bases fit TRBD1. Germline CDR1 is KGHSH and CDR2 is LQKENI. CDR3 length equals 15 residues. Trimming removed 0 bases from V and 7 bases from J; junction bases left unmatched: 8. The CDR3 DNA reads TGTGCCAGCTCACCACCGGACAGGGTGCGTGGAGAGCAGTACTTC. Its protein product is CASSPPDRVRGEQYF.

V usage is TRBV20-1 and J usage is TRBJ1-2, with TRBD1 matching over 9 bases. CDR3 length equals 12 residues. Per the germline V gene, CDR1 is DFQATT and CDR2 is SNEGSKA (reference sequence). V was clipped by 0 bases and J by 7 bases; unmatched bases: 0. The CDR3 reads CSAREQGAGYTF. CDR3 nucleotides: TGCAGTGCTAGAGAACAGGGGGCTGGCTACACCTTC.

In this sample, this clonotype turned up a few times. The chain uses TRBV12-3 or TRBV12-4 and TRBJ1-4; 7 positions agree with TRBD1. The CDR3 sequence is 15 residues long. V shed 6 bases and J 8 bases; nucleotides not matched to a gene: 12. CDR3 nucleotides: TGTGCCAGCAGCTTCACCGGGCAGGGGGGAGAAAAACTGTTTTTT. This codes for CASSFTGQGGEKLFF.

This clonotype was counted only a few times. The chain carries TRBV5-5 and TRBJ1-5; perhaps TRBD1 as D (6 bases). This CDR3 is 15 amino acids long. Germline CDR1 SGHKS, CDR2 YYEKEE (reference sequence). V was shortened by 0 bases and J by 6 bases, with 13 bases between the two germline ends. CDR3 DNA sequence: TGTGCCAGCAGCTTGGAAGTCAGGGGAGCTCAGCCCCAGCATTTT. Translating it yields CASSLEVRGAQPQHF.

This chain connects TRBV24-1 to TRBJ1-5; the D is unclear. V shed 2 bases and J shed 5 bases, with 6 bases lying between them. The germline CDR1 and CDR2 sequences are KGHDR and SFDVKD. The CDR3 loop spans 13 amino acids. CDR3 in amino acids: CATSDSGDQPQHF. The CDR3 DNA sequence: TGTGCCACCAGTGATTCCGGGGATCAGCCCCAGCATTTT.

The chain couples TRBV20-1 to TRBJ2-5; the D gene is possibly TRBD2 (7 bases). The CDR3 covers 14 residues. The germline V gene encodes CDR1 DFQATT and CDR2 SNEGSKA (reference sequence). Trimming pared 4 bases from V and 5 bases from J, leaving 17 bases between. In DNA form, the CDR3 reads TGCAGTGCTATTAGGGGGGGGCCCCGGGAGACCCAGTACTTC. Translating gives CSAIRGGPRETQYF.

This clonotype was observed at least ten times. The rearrangement links TRBV6-5 to TRBJ2-3; 13 nucleotides align to TRBD2. Trimming removed 6 bases from V and 3 bases from J; junction bases left unmatched: 9. This CDR3 comprises 17 residues. Looked up from germline, CDR1 is MNHEY and CDR2 is SVGAGI. This CDR3 reads CASRMTGTSGKTDTQYF. The CDR3 nucleotides are TGTGCCAGCAGGATGACCGGGACTAGCGGGAAGACAGATACGCAGTATTTT.